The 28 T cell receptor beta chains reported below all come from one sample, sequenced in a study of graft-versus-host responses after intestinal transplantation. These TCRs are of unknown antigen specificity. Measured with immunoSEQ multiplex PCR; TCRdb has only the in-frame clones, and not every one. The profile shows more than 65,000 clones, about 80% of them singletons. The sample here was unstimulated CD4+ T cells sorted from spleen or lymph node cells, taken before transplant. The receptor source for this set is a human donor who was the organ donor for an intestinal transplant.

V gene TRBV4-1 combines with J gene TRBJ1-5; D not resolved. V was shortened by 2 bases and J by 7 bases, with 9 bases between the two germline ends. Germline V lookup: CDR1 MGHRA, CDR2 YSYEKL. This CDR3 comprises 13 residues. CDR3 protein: CASSQTQTQPQHF. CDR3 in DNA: TGCGCCAGCAGCCAAACCCAGACACAGCCCCAGCATTTT.

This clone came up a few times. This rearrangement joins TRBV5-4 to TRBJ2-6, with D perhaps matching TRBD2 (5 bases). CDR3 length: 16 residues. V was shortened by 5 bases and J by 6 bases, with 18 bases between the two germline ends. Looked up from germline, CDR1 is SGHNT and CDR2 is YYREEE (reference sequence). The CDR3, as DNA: TGTGCCAGCAGTCTGAGGCTAGCAAGTGCGGCCAACGTCCTGACTTTC. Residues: CASSLRLASAANVLTF.

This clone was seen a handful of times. CDR3 region: CASSQGQDYSPLHF. The CDR3 nucleotides read TGCGCCAGCAGCCAGGGACAGGATTATTCACCCCTCCACTTT. The chain couples TRBV5-1 to TRBJ1-6; 8 bases are a match to TRBD1. The CDR3 runs to 14 residues. Germline CDR1 and CDR2: SGHRS and YFSETQ. After removal of 4 bases from V and 8 bases from J, the junction contained 5 bases not matched to a gene.

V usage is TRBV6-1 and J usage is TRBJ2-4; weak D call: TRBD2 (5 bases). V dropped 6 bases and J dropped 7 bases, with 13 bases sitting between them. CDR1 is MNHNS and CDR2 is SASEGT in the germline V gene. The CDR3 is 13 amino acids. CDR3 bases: TGTGCCAGCAGGAGGGCCTCAATGAACATTCAGTACTTC. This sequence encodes CASRRASMNIQYF.

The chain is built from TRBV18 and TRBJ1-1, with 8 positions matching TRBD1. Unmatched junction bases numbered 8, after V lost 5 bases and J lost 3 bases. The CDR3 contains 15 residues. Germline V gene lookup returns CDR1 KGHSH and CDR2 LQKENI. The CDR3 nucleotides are TGTGCCAGCTCAACGACAGGGGTTAGCGACACTGAAGCTTTCTTT. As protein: CASSTTGVSDTEAFF.

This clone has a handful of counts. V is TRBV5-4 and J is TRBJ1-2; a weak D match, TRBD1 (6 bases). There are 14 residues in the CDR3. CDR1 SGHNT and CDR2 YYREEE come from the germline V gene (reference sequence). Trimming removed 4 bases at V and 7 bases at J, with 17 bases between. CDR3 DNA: TGTGCCAGCAGCGCTCAATTACAGGGATCTGGCTACACCTTC. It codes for CASSAQLQGSGYTF.

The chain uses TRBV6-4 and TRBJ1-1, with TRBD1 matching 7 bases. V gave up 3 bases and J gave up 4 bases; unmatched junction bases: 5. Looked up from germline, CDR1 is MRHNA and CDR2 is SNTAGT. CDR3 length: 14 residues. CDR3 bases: TGTGCCAGCAGTGAGGAGGGGGCGGCCACTGAAGCTTTCTTT. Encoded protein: CASSEEGAATEAFF.

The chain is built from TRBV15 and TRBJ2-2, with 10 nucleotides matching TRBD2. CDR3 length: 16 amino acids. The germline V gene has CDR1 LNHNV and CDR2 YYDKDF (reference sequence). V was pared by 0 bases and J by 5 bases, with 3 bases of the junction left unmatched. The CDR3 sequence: CATSREAGGLTGELFF. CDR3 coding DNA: TGTGCCACCAGCAGAGAAGCGGGGGGGTTAACCGGGGAGCTGTTTTTT.

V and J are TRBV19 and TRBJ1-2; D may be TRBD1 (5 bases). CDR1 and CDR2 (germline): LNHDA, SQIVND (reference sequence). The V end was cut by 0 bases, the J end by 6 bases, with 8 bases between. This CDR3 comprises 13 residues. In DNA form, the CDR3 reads TGTGCCAGTAGTATAGAGGGCAGGGATGGCTACACCTTC. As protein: CASSIEGRDGYTF.

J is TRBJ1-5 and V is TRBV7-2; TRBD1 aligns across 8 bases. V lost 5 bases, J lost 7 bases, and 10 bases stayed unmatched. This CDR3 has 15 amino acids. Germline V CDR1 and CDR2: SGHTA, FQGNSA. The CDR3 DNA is TGTGCCAGCAGCGTTTCCGGGACAGGTGGGCAGCCCCAGCATTTT. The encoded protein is CASSVSGTGGQPQHF.

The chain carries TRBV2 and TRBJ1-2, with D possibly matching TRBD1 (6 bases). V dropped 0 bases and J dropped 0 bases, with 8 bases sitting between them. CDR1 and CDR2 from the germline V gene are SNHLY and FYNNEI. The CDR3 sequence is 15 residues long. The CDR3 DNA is TGTGCCAGCAGTGAAGCGCGACAGGCTAACTATGGCTACACCTTC. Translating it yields CASSEARQANYGYTF.

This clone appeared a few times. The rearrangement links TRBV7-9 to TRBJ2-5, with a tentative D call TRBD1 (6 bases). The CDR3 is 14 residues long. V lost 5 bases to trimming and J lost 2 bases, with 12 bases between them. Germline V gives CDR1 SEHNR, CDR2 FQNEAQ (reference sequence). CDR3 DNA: TGTGCCAGCAGCCTAGGCAGGGGTCAAGAGACCCAGTACTTC. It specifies CASSLGRGQETQYF.

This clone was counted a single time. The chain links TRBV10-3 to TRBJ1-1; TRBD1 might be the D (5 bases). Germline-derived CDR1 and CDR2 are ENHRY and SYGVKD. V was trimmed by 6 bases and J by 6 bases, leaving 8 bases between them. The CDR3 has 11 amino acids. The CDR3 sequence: CAISRGSEAFF. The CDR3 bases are TGTGCCATCAGCCGGGGGTCTGAAGCTTTCTTT.

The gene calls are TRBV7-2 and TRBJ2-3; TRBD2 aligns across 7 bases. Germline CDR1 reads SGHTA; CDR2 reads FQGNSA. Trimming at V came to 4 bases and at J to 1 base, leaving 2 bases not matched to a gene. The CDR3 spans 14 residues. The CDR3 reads CASSSRGGTDTQYF. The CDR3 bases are TGTGCCAGCAGCTCCCGGGGGGGCACAGATACGCAGTATTTT. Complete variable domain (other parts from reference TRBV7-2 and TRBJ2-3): GAGVSQSPSNKVTEKGKDVELRCDPISGHTALYWYRQSLGQGLEFLIYFQGNSAPDKSGLPSDRFSAERTGGSVSTLTIQRTQQEDSAVYLCASSSRGGTDTQYFGPGTRLTVL.

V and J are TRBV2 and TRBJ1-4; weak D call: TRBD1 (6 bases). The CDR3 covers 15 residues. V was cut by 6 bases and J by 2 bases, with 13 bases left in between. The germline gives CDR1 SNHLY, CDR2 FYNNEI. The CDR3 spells CASRSKTGTNEKLFF. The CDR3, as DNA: TGTGCCAGCAGATCCAAGACAGGCACTAATGAAAAACTGTTTTTT.

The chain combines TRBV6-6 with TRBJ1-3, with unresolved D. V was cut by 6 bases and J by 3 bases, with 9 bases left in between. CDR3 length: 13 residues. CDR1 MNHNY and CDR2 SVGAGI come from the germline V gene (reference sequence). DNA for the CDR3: TGTGCCAGCAGGTCGGGGTTTGGAAACACCATATATTTT. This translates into CASRSGFGNTIYF.

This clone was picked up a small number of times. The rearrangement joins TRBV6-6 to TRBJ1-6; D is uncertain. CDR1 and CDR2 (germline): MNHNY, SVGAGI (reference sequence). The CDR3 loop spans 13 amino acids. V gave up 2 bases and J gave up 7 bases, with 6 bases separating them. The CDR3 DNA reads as TGTGCCAGCAGTTACCCCGGGAATTCACCCCTCCACTTT. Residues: CASSYPGNSPLHF.

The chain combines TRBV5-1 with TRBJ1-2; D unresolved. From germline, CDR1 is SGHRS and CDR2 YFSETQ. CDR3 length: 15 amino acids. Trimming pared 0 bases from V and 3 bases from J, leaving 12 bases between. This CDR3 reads CASSLGYASDYGYTF. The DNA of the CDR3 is TGCGCCAGCAGCTTGGGGTATGCCAGCGACTATGGCTACACCTTC.

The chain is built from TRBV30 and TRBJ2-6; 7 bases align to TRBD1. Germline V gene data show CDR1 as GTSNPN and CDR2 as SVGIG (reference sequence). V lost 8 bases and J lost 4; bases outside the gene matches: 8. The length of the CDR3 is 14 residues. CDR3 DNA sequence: TGTGCCGGAAACAGGGGATCCGGGGCCAACGTCCTGACTTTC. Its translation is CAGNRGSGANVLTF.

CDR3: CASSPGTGTEAFF. The CDR3 DNA follows: TGTGCCAGCTCACCCGGGACAGGTACTGAAGCTTTCTTT. The chain joins TRBV18 to TRBJ1-1, with 8 positions matching TRBD1. CDR1 KGHSH and CDR2 LQKENI come from the germline V gene. The CDR3 length is 13 residues. V lost 3 bases to trimming and J lost 5 bases; unmatched junction nucleotides: 2.

CDR3 in DNA: TGTGCCAGCAGCTTACGGACAGGAGGAAACACCGGGGAGCTGTTTTTT. The encoded protein is CASSLRTGGNTGELFF. The V and J genes are TRBV7-6 and TRBJ2-2; 7 nucleotides align to TRBD1. Germline V CDR1 and CDR2: SGHVS, FNYEAQ. The CDR3 runs 16 residues. V was pared by 2 bases and J by 2 bases, with 5 bases of the junction left unmatched.

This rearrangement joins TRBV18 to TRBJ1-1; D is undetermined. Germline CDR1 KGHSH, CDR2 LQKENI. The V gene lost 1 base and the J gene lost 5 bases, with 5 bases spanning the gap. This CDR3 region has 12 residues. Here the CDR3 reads CASSPLVTEAFF. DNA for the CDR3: TGTGCCAGCTCACCACTAGTTACTGAAGCTTTCTTT.

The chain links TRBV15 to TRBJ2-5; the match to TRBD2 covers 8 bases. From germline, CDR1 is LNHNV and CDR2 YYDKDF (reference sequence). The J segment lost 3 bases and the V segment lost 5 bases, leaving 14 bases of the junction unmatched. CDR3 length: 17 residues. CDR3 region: CATSPGVTGGPKETQYF. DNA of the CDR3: TGTGCCACCAGCCCGGGGGTTACGGGGGGGCCAAAAGAGACCCAGTACTTC.

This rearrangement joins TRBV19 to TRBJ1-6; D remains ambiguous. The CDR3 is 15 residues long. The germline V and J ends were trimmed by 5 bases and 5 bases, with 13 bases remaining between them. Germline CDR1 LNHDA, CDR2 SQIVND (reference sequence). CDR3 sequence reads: CASSSFREDNSPLHF. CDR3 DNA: TGTGCCAGTAGTTCCTTCCGGGAAGATAATTCACCCCTCCACTTT. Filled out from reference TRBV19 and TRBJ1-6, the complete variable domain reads DGGITQSPKYLFRKEGQNVTLSCEQNLNHDAMYWYRQDPGQGLRLIYYSQIVNDFQKGDIAEGYSVSREKKESFPLTVTSAQKNPTAFYLCASSSFREDNSPLHFGNGTRLTVT.

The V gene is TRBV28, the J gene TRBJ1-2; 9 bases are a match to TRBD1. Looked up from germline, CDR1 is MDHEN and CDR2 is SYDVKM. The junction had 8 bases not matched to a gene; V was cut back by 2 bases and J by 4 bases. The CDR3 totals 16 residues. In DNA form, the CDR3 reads TGTGCCAGCAGTTTAACGGGACAGGGCTATCTCTATGGCTACACCTTC. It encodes CASSLTGQGYLYGYTF.

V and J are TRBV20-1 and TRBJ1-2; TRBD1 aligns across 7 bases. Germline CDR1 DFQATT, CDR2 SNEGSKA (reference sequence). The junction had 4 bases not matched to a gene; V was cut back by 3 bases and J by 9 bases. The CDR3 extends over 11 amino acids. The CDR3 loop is CSASRQGSYTF. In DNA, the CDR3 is TGCAGTGCTAGCAGACAGGGCAGCTACACCTTC.

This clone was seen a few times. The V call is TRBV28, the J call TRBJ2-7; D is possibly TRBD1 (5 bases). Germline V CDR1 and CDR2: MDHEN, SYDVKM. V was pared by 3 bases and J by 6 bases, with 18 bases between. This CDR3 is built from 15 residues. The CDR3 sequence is CASSLPREPQGEQYV. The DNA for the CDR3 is TGTGCCAGCAGTTTGCCTAGGGAACCCCAGGGCGAGCAGTACGTC.

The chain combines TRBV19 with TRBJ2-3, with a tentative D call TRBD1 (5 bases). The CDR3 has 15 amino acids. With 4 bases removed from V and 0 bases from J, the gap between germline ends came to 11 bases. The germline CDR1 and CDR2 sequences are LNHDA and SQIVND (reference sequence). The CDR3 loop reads CASSTDSASTDTQYF. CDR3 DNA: TGTGCCAGTAGTACAGACAGTGCTAGCACAGATACGCAGTATTTT.